These T cell receptor beta chains were read from a single sample in a study of blood T cells in healthy people across ages. One entry per CDR3 protein, called by TCRdb with MiXCR from the 5' RACE reads. The sample holds about 1.8 million distinct CDR3 sequences, just under 50% seen once. The sample was blood. The receptors come from a woman between 40 and 55 years old in good health. CDR3s include the opening cysteine and the closing phenylalanine or tryptophan. The D gene is left open where the match is weak. The size field is filled for only some rows; it gives once, few, many or a size class.

v_call	d_call	j_call	clone_size	cdr3_aa	cdr3_nt
TRBV11-2	TRBD2	TRBJ2-5	-	CASSLPASGGTDQETQYF	TGTGCCAGCAGCCTCCCAGCTAGCGGGGGGACCGACCAAGAGACCCAGTACTTC
TRBV20-1	TRBD2	TRBJ2-3	-	CSARDPWGLAGVTDTQYF	TGCAGTGCTAGAGATCCATGGGGACTAGCGGGGGTCACAGATACGCAGTATTTT
TRBV11-3	TRBD1	TRBJ2-3	few	CASSLETGTGDTDTQYF	TGTGCCAGCAGCTTAGAAACCGGGACAGGGGATACAGATACGCAGTATTTT
TRBV14	-	TRBJ2-7	once	CASSPGGGRGVYKQYF	TGTGCCAGCAGCCCCGGGGGAGGACGCGGAGTCTACAAGCAGTACTTC
TRBV6-2/TRBV6-3	-	TRBJ1-4	few	CASSYRQAGEKLFF	TGTGCCAGCAGCTACCGACAGGCGGGTGAAAAACTGTTTTTT
TRBV7-2	-	TRBJ2-1	few	CASSVIGDYLNEQFF	TGTGCCAGCAGCGTAATCGGGGATTATTTAAATGAGCAGTTCTTC
TRBV12-3/TRBV12-4	TRBD1	TRBJ1-2	-	CASSLRPLTGQGHNYGYTF	TGTGCCAGCAGTCTGAGACCCCTAACAGGACAGGGACATAACTATGGCTACACCTTC
TRBV7-9	TRBD2	TRBJ2-1	few	CASSLEVAGPYNEQFF	TGTGCCAGCAGCTTAGAAGTAGCGGGGCCCTACAATGAGCAGTTCTTC
TRBV4-2	TRBD2	TRBJ2-3	few	CASSHRTSGTRTDTQYF	TGTGCCAGCAGCCACCGGACTAGCGGAACCCGCACAGATACGCAGTATTTT
TRBV2	-	TRBJ1-5	-	CASSLNRASQPQHF	TGTGCCAGCTCCCTCAATAGGGCGAGTCAGCCCCAGCATTTT
TRBV24-1	TRBD2	TRBJ2-5	-	CATSDSGRGIFGQETLYF	TGTGCCACCAGTGACTCCGGGCGGGGGATCTTTGGCCAAGAGACCCTGTACTTC
TRBV11-3	-	TRBJ2-1	-	CASSLDTWSGKGPRDNEQFF	TGTGCCAGCAGCTTAGATACGTGGTCGGGAAAGGGGCCCCGCGACAATGAGCAGTTCTTC
TRBV11-2	TRBD2	TRBJ2-5	-	CASSLTGGVEGNIQETQYF	TGTGCCAGCAGCTTAACGGGGGGGGTGGAGGGTAATATCCAAGAGACCCAGTACTTC
TRBV29-1	-	TRBJ1-2	few	CSVEDRAILHGYTF	TGCAGCGTTGAAGACAGGGCAATTCTACATGGCTACACCTTC
TRBV29-1	TRBD2	TRBJ2-3	-	CSHSPSGGVDTQYF	TGCAGCCATTCTCCTAGCGGGGGTGTAGATACGCAGTATTTT
TRBV27	-	TRBJ2-1	-	CASTLEGSSYNEQFF	TGTGCCAGCACCCTGGAGGGGAGCTCCTACAATGAGCAGTTCTTC